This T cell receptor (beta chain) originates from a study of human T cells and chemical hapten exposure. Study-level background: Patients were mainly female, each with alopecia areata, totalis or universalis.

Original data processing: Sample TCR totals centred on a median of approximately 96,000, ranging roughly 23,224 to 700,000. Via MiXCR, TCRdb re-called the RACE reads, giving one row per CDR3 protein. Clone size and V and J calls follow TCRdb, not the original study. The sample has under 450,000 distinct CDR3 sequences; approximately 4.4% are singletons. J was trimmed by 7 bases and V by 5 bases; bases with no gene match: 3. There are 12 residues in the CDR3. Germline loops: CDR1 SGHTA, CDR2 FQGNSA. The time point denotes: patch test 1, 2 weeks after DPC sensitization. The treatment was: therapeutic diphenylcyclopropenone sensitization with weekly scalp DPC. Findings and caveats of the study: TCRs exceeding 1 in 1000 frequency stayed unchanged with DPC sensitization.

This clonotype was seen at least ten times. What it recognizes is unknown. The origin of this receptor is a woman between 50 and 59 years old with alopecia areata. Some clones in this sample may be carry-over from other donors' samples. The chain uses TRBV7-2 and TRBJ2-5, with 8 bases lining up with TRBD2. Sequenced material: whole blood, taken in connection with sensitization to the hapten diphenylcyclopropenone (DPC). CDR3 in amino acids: CASSPGGVTQYF. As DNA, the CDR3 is TGTGCCAGCAGCCCGGGAGGGGTGACCCAGTACTTC.